This TCR beta chain was identified during a study of blood T cell repertoires in COVID-19. Study in general: Spain, Italy and the United States supplied samples that represented acute and convalescent COVID-19. T cells, B-cell-depleted T cells, or PBMCs supplied cDNA or gDNA.

In the original processing: The authors estimated nucleated cell counts from reference gene primer amplification. Clones were read by immunoSEQ multiplex PCR, and TCRdb kept only the in-frame ones, dropping some. For V, J and clone size, that table is used; D and trimming come from the DNA. This table holds some 390,000 clones, around 86% found once. CDR3 length equals 18 residues. Per germline, CDR1 PRHDT and CDR2 FYEKMQ (reference sequence). V was shortened by 2 bases and J by 0 bases, with 18 bases between the two germline ends. Source material: peripheral blood. The origin of this receptor is a human donor in a cohort sampled during active COVID-19. The V call is TRBV13, the J call TRBJ2-3; D is ambiguous. The CDR3 spells CASSLLGFTTSSTDTQYF. DNA of the CDR3: TGTGCCAGCAGCTTACTCGGGTTCACTACCTCTAGCACAGATACGCAGTATTTT.